This TCR beta chain was recorded in a study of T cell responses to AZD1222 COVID-19 vaccine. Findings and limits, study-wide: Donors skewed white British and female; clonal diversity was possibly underestimated. Baseline serology detected seropositivity in only six AZD1222 recipients. Repertoires in all cases were sampled only once the peak T cell response had passed. Nearly half of unique spike-specific TCRs reportedly avoided B.1.351 and B.1.1.7 mutated regions.

The CDR3 extends over 13 amino acids. With 5 bases removed from V and 7 bases from J, the gap between germline ends came to 14 bases. Per the germline V gene, CDR1 is MNHEY and CDR2 is SVGAGI. Measured with immunoSEQ multiplex PCR; TCRdb has only the in-frame clones, and not every one. The table lists some 200,000 clones, more than 85% of them singletons. This clone was observed once. What it binds is unknown. This receptor was obtained from an adult who received the AZD1222 COVID-19 vaccine. The chain uses TRBV6-5 and TRBJ1-2; tentative D call: TRBD1 (6 bases). This sample comprised peripheral blood, obtained 28 days after the second AZD1222 dose. The CDR3 spells CASSTGTSFGYTF. The CDR3 region has the DNA TGTGCCAGCAGTACCGGGACATCTTTTGGCTACACCTTC.